A single sample gave rise to the 19 T cell receptor beta chains below, sequenced in a study of beta chain features in type 1 diabetes. Expressed TCRB transcripts got sequenced, as all isolated RNA was reverse transcribed. Method: immunoSEQ multiplex PCR; TCRdb's copy keeps in-frame clones and lacks some. The data show around 450,000 clones, roughly 11% seen once. The specimen was naive CD4+ T cells from blood. The receptors originated from a woman aged 18-35 years in good health.

This clone was counted between two and nine times. The V gene is TRBV15, the J gene TRBJ1-2; TRBD1 matches 7 bases. V gave up 5 bases and J gave up 8 bases; unmatched junction bases: 17. Looked up from germline, CDR1 is LNHNV and CDR2 is YYDKDF (reference sequence). The CDR3 spans 16 residues. Written as DNA, the CDR3 is TGTGCCACCAGCCTAGCTCACCGGACAGGAAAAGGGGGCTACACCTTC. It translates to CATSLAHRTGKGGYTF.

This clone was observed a few times. The rearrangement links TRBV4-3 to TRBJ2-3, with 14 bases identical to TRBD2. The CDR3 runs to 20 residues. The germline gives CDR1 LGHNA, CDR2 YSLEER. Trimming at V came to 0 bases and at J to 7 bases, leaving 15 bases not matched to a gene. CDR3 sequence (DNA): TGCGCCAGCAGCCAAGACGGCCCGACTAGCGGGAGGGCCATTCAATATACGCAGTATTTT. Protein sequence: CASSQDGPTSGRAIQYTQYF.

J is TRBJ1-4 and V is TRBV4-2, with D unclear. In germline, CDR1 is LGHNA, CDR2 YNFKEQ. The CDR3 extends over 14 amino acids. Trimming stripped 4 bases from V and 4 bases from J, with 10 bases between. CDR3: CASSLTVNNEKLFF. CDR3 sequence (DNA): TGTGCCAGCAGCCTTACGGTGAATAATGAAAAACTGTTTTTT.

The chain employs TRBV7-9 and TRBJ2-1, with 9 bases that match TRBD2. This CDR3 contains 18 residues. Germline loops: CDR1 SEHNR, CDR2 FQNEAQ (reference sequence). The junction had 19 bases not matched to a gene; V was cut back by 3 bases and J by 10 bases. CDR3 nucleotides: TGTGCCAGCAGCTTCCGTCGCGACTGGGGACTAGCTCGGTCCGAGCAGTTCTTC. Its protein is CASSFRRDWGLARSEQFF.

Only a few counts were recorded for this clone. V and J are TRBV25-1 and TRBJ2-7; perhaps TRBD1 as D (5 bases). The V end was cut by 3 bases, the J end by 5 bases, with 17 bases between. Per germline, CDR1 MGHDK and CDR2 SYGVNS. This CDR3 has 15 residues. The CDR3 DNA is TGTGCCAGCAGTGACCCGACAGAACGTACAGACGAGCAGTACTTC. Its protein product is CASSDPTERTDEQYF.

This clone has a count of ten or more. The V and J genes are TRBV30 and TRBJ2-7; TRBD1 matches at 9 bases. The CDR3 runs 13 residues. CDR1 is GTSNPN, CDR2 SVGIG, per germline (reference sequence). J lost 6 bases, V lost 4 bases, and 7 bases had no gene match. CDR3 sequence: CAWMDRGWGEQYF. The CDR3 DNA follows: TGTGCCTGGATGGACAGGGGATGGGGCGAGCAGTACTTC.

This clone has more than one count but fewer than ten. The chain combines TRBV19 with TRBJ2-7; weak D call: TRBD1 (5 bases). V lost 4 bases and J 0 bases, leaving 10 bases between the germline ends. Germline V CDR1 and CDR2: LNHDA, SQIVND (reference sequence). The CDR3 spans 14 residues. The CDR3 spells CASSKTANSYEQYF. The CDR3 DNA is TGTGCCAGTAGTAAGACAGCAAACTCCTACGAGCAGTACTTC.

The rearrangement uses TRBV9 and TRBJ2-3; D not certain. This CDR3 has 15 residues. In germline, CDR1 is SGDLS, CDR2 YYNGEE. V lost 0 bases to trimming and J lost 7 bases, with 15 bases between them. In DNA, the CDR3 is TGTGCCAGCAGCGTAGCCGGGCGTAGGGTTCATACGCAGTATTTT. The encoded protein is CASSVAGRRVHTQYF.

This clone was detected only a few times. The V gene is TRBV25-1, the J gene TRBJ2-1; either TRBD1 or TRBD2 may supply D (5 bases each). V lost 2 bases to trimming and J lost 0 bases, with 8 bases between them. Germline V gene data show CDR1 as MGHDK and CDR2 as SYGVNS. The CDR3 extends over 15 amino acids. In DNA, the CDR3 is TGTGCCAGCAGTGAAGGGGGTCGCTCCTACAATGAGCAGTTCTTC. Protein sequence: CASSEGGRSYNEQFF.

The chain's CDR3 is CASSLMGSGANVLTF. The DNA for the CDR3 is TGTGCCAGCAGCTTAATGGGCTCTGGGGCCAACGTCCTGACTTTC. The V gene is TRBV7-3, the J gene TRBJ2-6; D not certain. Germline assignment: CDR1 SGHTA and CDR2 FQGTGA. V was cut by 1 base and J by 0 bases, with 4 bases left in between. The CDR3 is 15 amino acids. Filled out from reference TRBV7-3 and TRBJ2-6, the complete variable domain reads GAGVSQTPSNKVTEKGKYVELRCDPISGHTALYWYRQSLGQGPEFLIYFQGTGAADDSGLPNDRFFAVRPEGSVSTLKIQRTERGDSAVYLCASSLMGSGANVLTFGAGSRLTVL.

As regards this clone: Other DNA sequences within the sample encode an identical CDR3. The chain links TRBV7-3 to TRBJ2-1; 8 bases map to TRBD1. The J segment lost 4 bases and the V segment lost 1 base, leaving 3 bases of the junction unmatched. The CDR3 consists of 15 residues. Germline V gene data show CDR1 as SGHTA and CDR2 as FQGTGA. CDR3 region: CASSLKGQAYNEQFF. Written as DNA, the CDR3 is TGTGCCAGCAGCTTAAAGGGACAGGCGTACAATGAGCAGTTCTTC.

The chain uses TRBV9 and TRBJ2-1, with 8 bases fitting TRBD2. CDR1 is SGDLS and CDR2 is YYNGEE in the germline V gene. With 0 bases clipped from V and 8 bases from J, the junction kept 10 bases outside the gene matches. The CDR3 extends over 16 amino acids. CDR3 DNA sequence: TGTGCCAGCAGCGTAGCAGGGGTAGCGGGGTGGGATGAGCAGTTCTTC. Translated: CASSVAGVAGWDEQFF.

This clone occurred a few times. The chain uses TRBV9 and TRBJ2-7, with D possibly matching TRBD1 (6 bases). This CDR3 region has 16 residues. Trimming cost V 0 bases and J 4 bases, with 17 bases left between them. CDR1 and CDR2 from the germline V gene are SGDLS and YYNGEE. CDR3: CASSVAPQGRGYEQYF. The CDR3 bases are TGTGCCAGCAGCGTAGCGCCGCAGGGGAGAGGGTACGAGCAGTACTTC. The whole variable domain, filled in from reference TRBV9 and TRBJ2-7, reads DSGVTQTPKHLITATGQRVTLRCSPRSGDLSVYWYQQSLDQGLQFLIQYYNGEERAKGNILERFSAQQFPDLHSELNLSSLELGDSALYFCASSVAPQGRGYEQYFGPGTRLTVT.

The chain recombines TRBV27 with TRBJ1-5; D is undetermined. The length of the CDR3 is 15 residues. The V and J ends lost 2 bases and 0 bases respectively, with 8 bases between them. Germline CDR1 MNHEY, CDR2 SMNVEV (reference sequence). The CDR3 loop is CASSLAGYSNQPQHF. Here the CDR3 DNA reads TGTGCCAGCAGTTTAGCCGGTTATAGCAATCAGCCCCAGCATTTT.

The chain couples TRBV7-9 to TRBJ2-5; possible D gene TRBD1, 5 bases. The germline V and J ends were trimmed by 1 base and 1 base, with 10 bases remaining between them. The germline V gene has CDR1 SEHNR and CDR2 FQNEAQ (reference sequence). This CDR3 region has 15 residues. The CDR3, as DNA: TGTGCCAGCAGCTTAGTTGGGGCGATCCAAGAGACCCAGTACTTC. Translating gives CASSLVGAIQETQYF.

This clone was detected a few times. This chain joins TRBV5-6 and TRBJ2-7, with TRBD2 matching 8 bases. The CDR3 length is 15 residues. Germline V gene data show CDR1 as SGHDT and CDR2 as YYEEEE. The junction had 7 bases not matched to a gene; V was cut back by 4 bases and J by 1 base. This chain's CDR3 is CASSPGLGISYEQYF. CDR3 coding DNA: TGTGCCAGCAGCCCGGGACTAGGAATTTCCTACGAGCAGTACTTC.

The V call is TRBV25-1, the J call TRBJ1-4, with D perhaps TRBD1 (6 bases). The CDR3 totals 14 residues. Trimming removed 6 bases at V and 2 bases at J, with 10 bases between. The germline gives CDR1 MGHDK, CDR2 SYGVNS. Here the CDR3 reads CASRQGYTNEKLFF. The CDR3 coding sequence is TGTGCCAGCAGACAGGGATACACTAATGAAAAACTGTTTTTT. The full variable domain, completed using reference TRBV25-1 and TRBJ1-4, is EADIYQTPRYLVIGTGKKITLECSQTMGHDKMYWYQQDPGMELHLIHYSYGVNSTEKGDLSSESTVSRIRTEHFPLTLESARPSHTSQYLCASRQGYTNEKLFFGSGTQLSVL.

The gene calls are TRBV10-3 and TRBJ2-4; D unresolved. The CDR3 sequence is 15 residues long. Germline CDR1 is ENHRY and CDR2 is SYGVKD. V lost 0 bases and J lost 0, with 6 bases in between. CDR3 sequence (DNA): TGTGCCATCAGTGAGTCGGTACTAGCCAAAAACATTCAGTACTTC. Translated, it gives CAISESVLAKNIQYF.

This clone was observed a handful of times. The rearrangement uses TRBV29-1 and TRBJ1-5; TRBD1 matches at 9 bases. This CDR3 region has 15 residues. J was trimmed by 1 base and V by 6 bases; bases with no gene match: 7. CDR1 and CDR2 from the germline V gene are SQVTM and ANQGSEA. The CDR3 nucleotides are TGCAGCGTCGGGACAGGGTCCGGGAGCAATCAGCCCCAGCATTTT. It yields the protein CSVGTGSGSNQPQHF.